This entry is about one TCR beta chain. The antigen remains unidentified. V was pared by 6 bases and J by 2 bases, with 7 bases of the junction left unmatched. In germline, CDR1 is DFQATT, CDR2 SNEGSKA (reference sequence). This CDR3 has 14 amino acids. Random hexamers were used to reverse transcribe an amount of roughly 0.5 to 1 ug RNA. TCRdb reprocessed the immunoSEQ multiplex PCR reads with MiXCR, giving one entry per CDR3 protein. The sample contains 180,000 or so distinct CDR3 sequences, about 95% of which appear only once. These data are taken from a study of CD8 T cells in Susac syndrome. Study-wide results and caveats: The number of individuals included in the study's TCR sequencing and HLA analysis was acknowledged as relatively small.

TEMRA cells were FACS-enriched, with CD8+ and CD4+ T cells isolated negatively. V is TRBV20-1 and J is TRBJ2-3; 8 positions agree with TRBD2. The receptor comes from a human donor in good health. Sequenced material: CD4+ T cells from PBMCs. CDR3 sequence (DNA): TGCAGTGCGAGACCAGCGGGGGACACAGATACGCAGTATTTT. As protein: CSARPAGDTDTQYF.